This record concerns one T cell receptor beta chain sequence. V was pared by 0 bases and J by 5 bases, with 10 bases between. Germline-derived CDR1 and CDR2 are GTSNPN and SVGIG (reference sequence). CDR3 length: 13 residues. TCRdb's table, derived via immunoSEQ multiplex PCR, lists solely in-frame clones and lacks some. The data show 80,000 to 130,000 clones, approximately 86% seen once. The sample belongs to a study of blood T cell repertoires in COVID-19. Categorization into cohorts depended on clinical history that participants reported. Sample: PBMCs or T cells enriched from blood (not recorded which). This TCR derives from a woman aged 45-65 years who had recovered from COVID-19. The rearrangement joins TRBV30 to TRBJ1-1; the D gene is possibly TRBD1 (5 bases). The CDR3 protein is CAWSVGRATEAFF. In DNA form, the CDR3 reads TGTGCCTGGAGTGTAGGCAGGGCGACTGAAGCTTTCTTT.